Below, 32 T cell receptor beta chains from the same sample are listed, as sequenced in a study of T-cell memory formation after mild COVID-19. TCRdb fed the 5' RACE reads into MiXCR, producing one record per CDR3 protein. The table records 400,000 to 500,000 distinct CDR3 sequences, roughly 20% of them present only once. The source material was PBMCs or a T cell subset sorted from them (not recorded which). The source of these receptors is an adult woman who had mild COVID-19 (a few samples of this study predate the infection). Cell type and time point are not known.

The V call is TRBV19, the J call TRBJ1-1, with 8 bases fitting TRBD1. The junction had 13 bases not matched to a gene; V was cut back by 3 bases and J by 7 bases. Per germline, CDR1 LNHDA and CDR2 SQIVND (reference sequence). The CDR3 totals 16 residues. For the CDR3, the DNA is TGTGCCAGTAGTATGACAGGGGTAATTGATGAGGGTGAAGCTTTCTTT. It translates to CASSMTGVIDEGEAFF.

The rearrangement joins TRBV27 to TRBJ1-1, with TRBD1 matching over 8 bases. The CDR3 runs 14 residues. Germline V gives CDR1 MNHEY, CDR2 SMNVEV (reference sequence). Unmatched junction bases numbered 10, after V lost 8 bases and J lost 5 bases. CDR3 in amino acids: CASLRQGRRTEAFF. The CDR3 DNA reads as TGTGCCAGCTTGCGACAGGGGCGGAGGACTGAAGCTTTCTTT.

This chain links TRBV7-2 with TRBJ2-7, with a weak D call TRBD2 (5 bases). This CDR3 region has 14 residues. Per the germline V gene, CDR1 is SGHTA and CDR2 is FQGNSA. Trimming took off 4 bases at V and 3 bases at J, with 13 bases between the two ends. In DNA form, the CDR3 reads TGTGCCAGCAGCTACGGAGGCGCGAACTACGAGCAGTACTTC. Amino acids: CASSYGGANYEQYF.

The chain links TRBV12-3 or TRBV12-4 to TRBJ1-1; D possibly corresponds to TRBD1 (5 bases). CDR3 length: 14 amino acids. Trimming pared 7 bases from V and 4 bases from J, leaving 16 bases between. The CDR3 sequence: CASNLKPGGTEAFF. In nucleotides, the CDR3 is TGTGCCAGCAATTTGAAACCTGGGGGCACTGAAGCTTTCTTT.

This clonotype was seen only a few times. The gene calls are TRBV20-1 and TRBJ2-3, with 8 bases lining up with TRBD1. Germline trimming cut 4 bases from V and 9 bases from J; bases unmatched to any gene: 15. Per the germline V gene, CDR1 is DFQATT and CDR2 is SNEGSKA (reference sequence). The CDR3 contains 15 residues. CDR3 sequence reads: CSAIRGRSNLLTQYF. CDR3 DNA sequence: TGCAGTGCTATCAGGGGGCGGTCGAATTTATTGACGCAGTATTTT.

This clonotype came up a few times. The chain employs TRBV12-3 or TRBV12-4 and TRBJ2-3; 8 positions agree with TRBD2. The CDR3 length is 16 residues. The junction had 4 bases not matched to a gene; V was cut back by 1 base and J by 1 base. The CDR3 coding sequence is TGTGCCAGCAGTTTAGGAGCGGGGGTTCGCACAGATACGCAGTATTTT. Its translation: CASSLGAGVRTDTQYF.

This clonotype was counted a single time. This chain connects TRBV3-1 to TRBJ1-2, with 7 bases lining up with TRBD1. Germline CDR1 reads LGHDT; CDR2 reads YNNKEL (reference sequence). CDR3 size: 16 residues. The V and J ends lost 4 bases and 3 bases, in that order; junction bases with no gene match: 11. CDR3 amino acids: CASSPPYYGTDYGYTF. CDR3 nucleotide sequence: TGTGCCAGCAGCCCCCCATACTACGGGACAGACTATGGCTACACCTTC.

This rearrangement joins TRBV7-9 to TRBJ1-6, with D perhaps TRBD1 (6 bases). This CDR3 has 14 amino acids. With 2 bases removed from V and 10 bases from J, the gap between germline ends came to 12 bases. Germline V CDR1 and CDR2: SEHNR, FQNEAQ (reference sequence). This CDR3 reads CASSLSYRESPLHF. For the CDR3, the DNA is TGTGCCAGCAGCTTATCCTACAGGGAGTCACCCCTCCACTTT.

The CDR3 spells CASSVYRDSPGTEAFF. The CDR3 nucleotides read TGTGCCAGCAGCGTCTACCGGGACAGTCCGGGGACTGAAGCTTTCTTT. The chain carries TRBV9 and TRBJ1-1; 7 positions match TRBD1. With 2 bases clipped from V and 5 bases from J, the junction kept 12 bases outside the gene matches. The CDR3 loop spans 16 amino acids. Germline V gene sequence: CDR1 SGDLS, CDR2 YYNGEE.

This clonotype was picked up a small number of times. This chain uses TRBV9 with TRBJ2-3, with D tentatively TRBD2 (6 bases). The V gene's germline CDR1 is SGDLS and CDR2 YYNGEE. The germline V and J ends were trimmed by 3 bases and 4 bases, with 12 bases remaining between them. The CDR3 spans 14 residues. The CDR3 bases are TGTGCCAGCAGCGGTGGCGGAGGGGCAGATACGCAGTATTTT. Translating gives CASSGGGGADTQYF. The variable domain in full, with the rest retrieved from reference TRBV9 and TRBJ2-3, is DSGVTQTPKHLITATGQRVTLRCSPRSGDLSVYWYQQSLDQGLQFLIQYYNGEERAKGNILERFSAQQFPDLHSELNLSSLELGDSALYFCASSGGGGADTQYFGPGTRLTVL.

The genes are TRBV19 and TRBJ2-4; 9 positions match TRBD2. The V and J ends lost 7 bases and 9 bases, in that order; junction bases with no gene match: 13. In germline, CDR1 is LNHDA, CDR2 SQIVND (reference sequence). CDR3 length: 15 residues. The CDR3 sequence is CASTPQGAGGLIQYF. DNA of the CDR3: TGTGCCAGTACCCCTCAGGGAGCGGGAGGTCTCATTCAGTACTTC.

This clonotype was seen only a few times. The gene calls are TRBV20-1 and TRBJ1-1; 12 bases align to TRBD1. V lost 1 base, J lost 1 base, and 16 bases stayed unmatched. The CDR3 is 20 amino acids. Germline CDR1 is DFQATT and CDR2 is SNEGSKA (reference sequence). The CDR3 is CSARVLPGQGANVANTEAFF. The CDR3 DNA reads TGCAGTGCTAGAGTCCTTCCGGGACAGGGGGCGAATGTCGCGAACACTGAAGCTTTCTTT.

This clonotype has just a few counts. The gene calls are TRBV7-3 and TRBJ2-1; D gene uncertain. This CDR3 is 15 amino acids long. Trimming cost V 5 bases and J 3 bases, with 14 bases left between them. Germline V gives CDR1 SGHTA, CDR2 FQGTGA. The CDR3 reads CASSLVGNGYNEQFF. The CDR3 DNA reads TGTGCCAGCAGCCTGGTAGGGAACGGCTACAATGAGCAGTTCTTC.

This clonotype was detected a few times. This chain links TRBV11-3 with TRBJ2-1; 9 bases map to TRBD2. The CDR3 runs to 16 residues. The germline CDR1 and CDR2 sequences are SGHNT and YENEEA. J lost 5 bases, V lost 5 bases, and 10 bases had no gene match. The CDR3 spells CASSPGALAGDNEQFF. In nucleotides, the CDR3 is TGTGCCAGCAGCCCCGGTGCATTAGCGGGGGACAATGAGCAGTTCTTC.

This clonotype was counted ten times or more. This chain joins TRBV9 and TRBJ2-6; D is unresolved. Germline V CDR1 and CDR2: SGDLS, YYNGEE. Trimming left V 1 base short and J 4 bases short, with 12 bases between. There are 16 residues in the CDR3. The DNA of the CDR3 is TGTGCCAGCAGCGTACCTCTCTTAGGCGGGGCCAACGTCCTGACTTTC. Its translation: CASSVPLLGGANVLTF.

The chain uses TRBV7-6 and TRBJ1-1; no clear D gene. V lost 5 bases and J 2 bases, leaving 6 bases between the germline ends. Germline V CDR1 and CDR2: SGHVS, FNYEAQ. This CDR3 contains 12 residues. CDR3 loop: CASSGHNTEAFF. CDR3 bases: TGTGCCAGCAGCGGTCACAACACTGAAGCTTTCTTT.

This chain connects TRBV7-8 to TRBJ2-7; D possibly uses TRBD1 or TRBD2 (5 bases each). The germline V gene encodes CDR1 SGHVS and CDR2 FQNEAQ. This CDR3 has 15 amino acids. The ends were cut back, 3 bases at V and 2 bases at J, with 14 bases in the middle. CDR3 DNA sequence: TGTGCCAGCAGCTTTAATGAGGGGAGTACCTACGAGCAGTACTTC. Translated: CASSFNEGSTYEQYF. Combining the CDR3 with reference TRBV7-8 and TRBJ2-7 gives the whole variable domain GAGVSQSPRYKVAKRGQDVALRCDPISGHVSLFWYQQALGQGPEFLTYFQNEAQLDKSGLPSDRFFAERPEGSVSTLKIQRTQQEDSAVYLCASSFNEGSTYEQYFGPGTRLTVT.

This clonotype appeared many times. The V and J genes are TRBV10-3 and TRBJ2-1; TRBD2 matches at 10 bases. This CDR3 is built from 14 residues. From germline, CDR1 is ENHRY and CDR2 SYGVKD. Trimming at V came to 9 bases and at J to 2 bases, leaving 4 bases not matched to a gene. The DNA for the CDR3 is TGTGCCATATCTAGCGGGGGCACCTACAATGAGCAGTTCTTC. This gives the protein CAISSGGTYNEQFF.

In this sample, this clonotype turned up a few times. This sequence joins TRBV7-9 and TRBJ2-2; 9 nucleotides line up with TRBD1. The CDR3 covers 16 residues. V dropped 5 bases and J dropped 6; count of bases not matched to a gene: 10. Germline V gene lookup returns CDR1 SEHNR and CDR2 FQNEAQ (reference sequence). Written as DNA, the CDR3 is TGTGCCAGCAGCCGATCGGACAGGGGAGGTGCCGGGGAGCTGTTTTTT. The encoded protein is CASSRSDRGGAGELFF.

The chain recombines TRBV9 with TRBJ2-7; 7 bases fit TRBD2. The CDR3 runs to 13 residues. CDR1 and CDR2 (germline): SGDLS, YYNGEE. Germline trimming cut 7 bases from V and 0 bases from J; bases unmatched to any gene: 4. The CDR3 reads CASGRGGSYEQYF. The CDR3, as DNA: TGTGCCAGCGGGAGGGGCGGCTCCTACGAGCAGTACTTC.

V is TRBV2 and J is TRBJ1-5, with 7 bases matching TRBD1. V was clipped by 6 bases and J by 3 bases; unmatched bases: 8. The germline V gene encodes CDR1 SNHLY and CDR2 FYNNEI. This CDR3 spans 15 amino acids. CDR3 coding DNA: TGTGCCAGCAGCAATCCGACAGGGAACAATCAGCCCCAGCATTTT. It specifies CASSNPTGNNQPQHF. The variable domain in full, completed from reference TRBV2 and TRBJ1-5, reads EPEVTQTPSHQVTQMGQEVILRCVPISNHLYFYWYRQILGQKVEFLVSFYNNEISEKSEIFDDQFSVERPDGSNFTLKIRSTKLEDSAMYFCASSNPTGNNQPQHFGDGTRLSIL.

This clonotype was observed at least ten times. This chain links TRBV6-2 or TRBV6-3 with TRBJ1-1; D may be TRBD1 (5 bases). The CDR3 sequence is 12 residues long. Per the germline V gene, CDR1 is MNHEY and CDR2 is SVGEGT. The CDR3 region has the DNA TGTGCTGGGCGAGGGGTTCTCACTGAAGCTTTCTTT. This sequence encodes CAGRGVLTEAFF.

The rearrangement links TRBV7-9 to TRBJ2-1; 7 nucleotides align to TRBD1. Germline CDR1 SEHNR, CDR2 FQNEAQ (reference sequence). V lost 0 bases, J lost 8 bases, and 7 bases stayed unmatched. CDR3 length: 15 amino acids. CDR3 in amino acids: CASSLAGGADYEQFF. The CDR3 region has the DNA TGTGCCAGCAGCTTAGCAGGGGGCGCGGACTATGAGCAGTTCTTC. The full variable domain, completed using reference TRBV7-9 and TRBJ2-1, is DTGVSQNPRHKITKRGQNVTFRCDPISEHNRLYWYRQTLGQGPEFLTYFQNEAQLEKSRLLSDRFSAERPKGSFSTLEIQRTEQGDSAMYLCASSLAGGADYEQFFGPGTRLTVL.

The chain combines TRBV3-1 with TRBJ1-2; maybe TRBD1 (6 bases). V lost 7 bases, J lost 4 bases, and 22 bases lay in between. There are 16 residues in the CDR3. CDR1 is LGHDT, CDR2 YNNKEL, per germline (reference sequence). The CDR3 here is CASTQGYGALVYGYTF. CDR3 in DNA: TGTGCCAGCACCCAGGGGTACGGGGCCCTTGTCTATGGCTACACCTTC.

The J gene is TRBJ1-1, the V gene TRBV18; TRBD1 agrees at 7 bases. CDR1 is KGHSH and CDR2 is LQKENI in the germline V gene. This CDR3 is 15 amino acids long. V trimming: 2 bases; J trimming: 5 bases; junction bases outside the gene matches: 8. CDR3 sequence (DNA): TGTGCCAGCTCACCAGCGGAGGGGGCGCGAACTGAAGCTTTCTTT. It is translated as CASSPAEGARTEAFF.

V and J are TRBV6-6 and TRBJ2-1; 7 bases map to TRBD2. In germline, CDR1 is MNHNY, CDR2 SVGAGI (reference sequence). Trimming cost V 6 bases and J 8 bases; bases outside gene matches: 13. This CDR3 comprises 15 residues. The CDR3 reads CASSRVGGWIDEQFF. DNA for the CDR3: TGTGCCAGCAGCAGGGTGGGAGGGTGGATCGATGAGCAGTTCTTC.

This clonotype was picked up a small number of times. V and J are TRBV7-9 and TRBJ2-7, with D hard to call. Trimming shortened V by 1 base and J by 2 bases, and 9 bases separated the two germline ends. The CDR3 length is 14 residues. Germline V CDR1 and CDR2: SEHNR, FQNEAQ (reference sequence). In DNA form, the CDR3 reads TGTGCCAGCAGCTTAGGCGCCCTCACCTACGAGCAGTACTTC. Protein: CASSLGALTYEQYF.

The rearrangement uses TRBV12-3 or TRBV12-4 and TRBJ2-4; 8 positions agree with TRBD1. The J segment lost 7 bases and the V segment lost 10 bases, leaving 3 bases of the junction unmatched. This CDR3 contains 11 residues. Here the CDR3 DNA reads TGTGCCACCAGGACAGGGAACATTCAGTACTTC. Protein: CATRTGNIQYF.

This chain links TRBV7-9 with TRBJ1-2; D perhaps matches TRBD1 (5 bases). CDR1 SEHNR and CDR2 FQNEAQ come from the germline V gene (reference sequence). This CDR3 has 15 amino acids. Trimming took 1 base from V and 3 from J, leaving 12 bases between them. The CDR3: CASSLVQGTHYGYTF. The CDR3 DNA reads as TGTGCCAGCAGCTTAGTTCAGGGTACGCACTATGGCTACACCTTC.

This clonotype was seen ten or more times. The V call is TRBV12-3 or TRBV12-4, the J call TRBJ2-3; D tentatively fits TRBD1 or TRBD2 (6 bases each). The ends were cut back, 3 bases at V and 4 bases at J, with 8 bases in the middle. This CDR3 comprises 13 residues. The CDR3 reads CASSFGGPDTQYF. The CDR3 bases are TGTGCCAGCAGTTTCGGGGGCCCAGATACGCAGTATTTT.

The chain recombines TRBV4-2 with TRBJ2-7; 8 nucleotides match TRBD2. The germline gives CDR1 LGHNA, CDR2 YNFKEQ. The CDR3 extends over 17 amino acids. With 0 bases clipped from V and 3 bases from J, the junction kept 10 bases outside the gene matches. CDR3 in amino acids: CASSQDRSGLGRYEQYF. Written as DNA, the CDR3 is TGTGCCAGCAGCCAAGATCGCTCGGGACTAGGACGCTACGAGCAGTACTTC.

For the CDR3, the DNA is TGTGCCAGCAGCGCTAGCGGGGGGGCTCTTCACGAGCAGTACTTC. Encoded protein: CASSASGGALHEQYF. The chain combines TRBV9 with TRBJ2-7; 12 bases match TRBD2. The germline V gene has CDR1 SGDLS and CDR2 YYNGEE. This CDR3 is built from 15 residues. Losses at the gene ends were 3 bases for V and 5 bases for J; bases not matched to a gene: 6.